One sample yielded the 32 T cell receptor beta chains listed below, sequenced in a study of T cell responses to AZD1222 COVID-19 vaccine. Clones were read by immunoSEQ multiplex PCR, and TCRdb kept only the in-frame ones, dropping some. This sample has some 50,000 clones, with 70% to 90% found just once. This material consisted of peripheral blood, taken 28 days after the second AZD1222 dose. The receptors stem from an adult who received the AZD1222 COVID-19 vaccine.

CDR3 coding DNA: TGCGCCAGCAGCTCGCGGGGGGGCACCGGGGAGCTGTTTTTT. Its protein product is CASSSRGGTGELFF. The chain recombines TRBV5-1 with TRBJ2-2, with 9 nucleotides matching TRBD2. CDR1 is SGHRS and CDR2 is YFSETQ in the germline V gene. This CDR3 contains 14 residues. J gave up 4 bases and V 3 bases, and 1 base lay outside the gene matches.

This rearrangement joins TRBV5-4 to TRBJ2-2; 7 nucleotides line up with TRBD2. V shed 0 bases and J 0 bases; nucleotides not matched to a gene: 2. CDR3 length: 16 amino acids. The germline gives CDR1 SGHNT, CDR2 YYREEE (reference sequence). CDR3 sequence: CASSLVGGANTGELFF. The CDR3 coding sequence is TGTGCCAGCAGCTTGGTGGGAGGGGCGAACACCGGGGAGCTGTTTTTT.

This clone was counted a single time. The chain is built from TRBV10-2 and TRBJ1-6; D not resolved. The CDR3 is 12 amino acids. V lost 4 bases, J lost 10 bases, and 8 bases lay in between. Germline V gives CDR1 WSHSY, CDR2 SAAADI. CDR3 bases: TGCGCCAGCAGTGCTACTGGATCACCCCTCCACTTT. Amino acids: CASSATGSPLHF.

The chain employs TRBV12-3 or TRBV12-4 and TRBJ1-5; D is unresolved. The CDR3 is made up of 13 amino acids. Trimming cost V 1 base and J 4 bases, with 5 bases left between them. The CDR3 sequence is CASSLGANQPQHF. CDR3 nucleotides: TGTGCCAGCAGTTTAGGGGCGAATCAGCCCCAGCATTTT.

This clone was counted only a few times. This chain uses TRBV11-2 with TRBJ2-1; D perhaps matches TRBD1 (6 bases). Germline assignment: CDR1 SGHAT and CDR2 FQNNGV. Trimming stripped 3 bases from V and 12 bases from J, with 15 bases between. This CDR3 comprises 13 residues. For the CDR3, the DNA is TGTGCCAGCAGCTTGACAGGCGGAATAGGGCAGTTCTTC. Its translation is CASSLTGGIGQFF.

The chain uses TRBV12-3 or TRBV12-4 and TRBJ2-2; D remains unclear. The CDR3 spans 12 residues. Trimming removed 10 bases at V and 4 bases at J, with 10 bases between. The CDR3 here is CATHSGTGELFF. DNA for the CDR3: TGTGCCACCCACTCTGGCACCGGGGAGCTGTTTTTT.

This chain joins TRBV21-1 and TRBJ2-5. TRBV21-1 is a listed pseudogene. This CDR3 contains 12 residues. CDR3 sequence (DNA): TGTGCCAGCCCGTTCGAAAGGGAGACCCAGTACTTC. Amino acid sequence: CASPFERETQYF.

The chain is built from TRBV28 and TRBJ1-4; 9 bases agree with TRBD1. The ends lost 9 bases at V and 4 bases at J; junction bases unmatched: 3. CDR3 size: 13 residues. Per the germline V gene, CDR1 is MDHEN and CDR2 is SYDVKM. The DNA of the CDR3 is TGTGCCAGTACGGGACAGGGTAATGAAAAACTGTTTTTT. Protein product: CASTGQGNEKLFF.

A few counts support this clone. The rearrangement joins TRBV7-9 to TRBJ2-7; D is perhaps TRBD2 (5 bases). Germline V gene lookup returns CDR1 SEHNR and CDR2 FQNEAQ (reference sequence). This CDR3 region has 13 residues. Deletions cut 5 bases from V and 3 bases from J, with 11 bases between. CDR3 protein: CASSRGLDYEQYF. The DNA for the CDR3 is TGTGCCAGCAGCCGTGGACTGGACTACGAGCAGTACTTC.

The rearrangement uses TRBV4-1 and TRBJ2-3; D ambiguous. V was pared by 1 base and J by 2 bases, with 7 bases between. The CDR3 extends over 14 amino acids. Germline CDR1 reads MGHRA; CDR2 reads YSYEKL. The CDR3 region is CASSQGRATDTQYF. The CDR3 region has the DNA TGCGCCAGCAGCCAAGGACGGGCCACAGATACGCAGTATTTT.

This clone was found once. The rearrangement links TRBV5-6 to TRBJ1-5, with no clear D. This CDR3 region has 12 residues. In germline, CDR1 is SGHDT, CDR2 YYEEEE. The V and J ends lost 0 bases and 9 bases respectively, with 7 bases between them. CDR3 in amino acids: CASSLGGLPQHF. The CDR3 DNA follows: TGTGCCAGCAGCTTGGGTGGATTGCCCCAGCATTTT.

The rearrangement uses TRBV3-1 (or the pseudogene TRBV3-2) and TRBJ2-7, with D possibly being TRBD1 or TRBD2 (5 bases each). The CDR3 runs to 14 residues. Trimming removed 4 bases at V and 6 bases at J, with 16 bases between. The V gene's germline CDR1 is LGHDT and CDR2 YNNKEL (reference sequence). CDR3 in amino acids: CASSPRDRDGEQYF. As DNA, the CDR3 is TGTGCCAGCAGCCCCAGGGATAGGGACGGCGAGCAGTACTTC.

The chain is built from TRBV7-9 and TRBJ2-7, with 7 nucleotides matching TRBD1. V shed 4 bases and J 5 bases; nucleotides not matched to a gene: 5. Germline CDR1 reads SEHNR; CDR2 reads FQNEAQ (reference sequence). The CDR3 extends over 13 amino acids. CDR3 in amino acids: CASSSGTVNEQYF. The CDR3 DNA reads as TGTGCCAGCAGCTCTGGGACAGTTAACGAGCAGTACTTC. Drawing the rest from reference TRBV7-9 and TRBJ2-7, the complete variable domain is DTGVSQNPRHKITKRGQNVTFRCDPISEHNRLYWYRQTLGQGPEFLTYFQNEAQLEKSRLLSDRFSAERPKGSFSTLEIQRTEQGDSAMYLCASSSGTVNEQYFGPGTRLTVT.

The rearrangement joins TRBV4-3 to TRBJ2-3, with TRBD2 matching over 9 bases. The germline V gene encodes CDR1 LGHNA and CDR2 YSLEER. This CDR3 comprises 16 residues. With 0 bases clipped from V and 3 bases from J, the junction kept 4 bases outside the gene matches. DNA for the CDR3: TGCGCCAGCAGCCAAGAATGGCTAGCGGGGACAGATACGCAGTATTTT. This encodes CASSQEWLAGTDTQYF.

The chain couples TRBV18 to TRBJ2-7, with 14 nucleotides matching TRBD2. Losses at the gene ends were 2 bases for V and 6 bases for J; bases not matched to a gene: 3. Germline V gene sequence: CDR1 KGHSH, CDR2 LQKENI. The CDR3 contains 15 residues. The CDR3 sequence is CASSPGLAGGSEQYF. The CDR3 region has the DNA TGTGCCAGCTCACCAGGACTAGCGGGAGGATCCGAGCAGTACTTC.

This chain connects TRBV7-9 to TRBJ2-7; 9 nucleotides align to TRBD2. The CDR3 covers 16 residues. J gave up 2 bases and V 5 bases, and 10 bases lay outside the gene matches. Germline V gene sequence: CDR1 SEHNR, CDR2 FQNEAQ (reference sequence). CDR3 bases: TGTGCCAGCAGCAGCACTAGCGGGCCCGCTCCCTACGAGCAGTACTTC. Protein sequence: CASSSTSGPAPYEQYF. Full variable domain (missing parts from reference TRBV7-9 and TRBJ2-7): DTGVSQNPRHKITKRGQNVTFRCDPISEHNRLYWYRQTLGQGPEFLTYFQNEAQLEKSRLLSDRFSAERPKGSFSTLEIQRTEQGDSAMYLCASSSTSGPAPYEQYFGPGTRLTVT.

Only one count was recorded for this clone. The chain couples TRBV18 to TRBJ2-1; 8 bases map to TRBD2. The length of the CDR3 is 15 residues. With V trimmed by 5 bases and J by 3 bases, 6 bases remained unmatched. Germline values: CDR1 KGHSH, CDR2 LQKENI. This CDR3 reads CASSSGSPNYNEQFF. CDR3 in DNA: TGTGCCAGCTCAAGCGGGAGCCCCAACTACAATGAGCAGTTCTTC.

The rearrangement joins TRBV24-1 to TRBJ1-1; D is unresolved. The CDR3 is made up of 14 amino acids. CDR1 and CDR2 from the germline V gene are KGHDR and SFDVKD. V lost 9 bases and J 1 base, leaving 14 bases between the germline ends. The CDR3, as DNA: TGTGCCACCGGCCAAGGTGAGAGGAACACTGAAGCTTTCTTT. It encodes CATGQGERNTEAFF.

CDR3 in DNA: TGTGCCAGCAGTTACGCCACACTAGCGGGAGACCCCTACGAGCAGTACTTC. This sequence encodes CASSYATLAGDPYEQYF. The gene calls are TRBV6-2 or TRBV6-3 and TRBJ2-7; TRBD2 matches 11 bases. Germline lookup yields CDR1 MNHEY and CDR2 SVGEGT. The V segment lost 2 bases and the J segment 2 bases; nucleotides outside the gene matches: 8. The CDR3 is made up of 17 amino acids.

The genes are TRBV5-4 and TRBJ2-1, with 11 bases matching TRBD1. CDR3 length: 15 amino acids. V lost 5 bases and J lost 5; bases outside the gene matches: 6. Germline loops: CDR1 SGHNT, CDR2 YYREEE (reference sequence). Here the CDR3 reads CASRPGTGGHNEQFF. The CDR3 DNA is TGTGCCAGCAGACCCGGGACAGGGGGACACAATGAGCAGTTCTTC.

The chain links TRBV6-1 to TRBJ1-2, with TRBD1 matching 9 bases. CDR3 size: 15 residues. Germline CDR1 MNHNS, CDR2 SASEGT. V dropped 2 bases and J dropped 8; count of bases not matched to a gene: 9. The CDR3 is CASSEQGQGLTGYTF. As DNA, the CDR3 is TGTGCCAGCAGTGAACAAGGACAGGGGCTAACGGGCTACACCTTC.

The chain couples TRBV5-1 to TRBJ2-2, with D unclear. The CDR3 length is 17 residues. Germline V gene lookup returns CDR1 SGHRS and CDR2 YFSETQ. V was cut by 3 bases and J by 0 bases, with 15 bases left in between. CDR3 sequence reads: CASSWTTALSNTGELFF. As DNA, the CDR3 is TGCGCCAGCAGCTGGACCACCGCCCTATCGAACACCGGGGAGCTGTTTTTT. Variable domain in full (rest from reference TRBV5-1 and TRBJ2-2): KAGVTQTPRYLIKTRGQQVTLSCSPISGHRSVSWYQQTPGQGLQFLFEYFSETQRNKGNFPGRFSGRQFSNSRSEMNVSTLELGDSALYLCASSWTTALSNTGELFFGEGSRLTVL.

The chain recombines TRBV3-1 (or the pseudogene TRBV3-2) with TRBJ1-2, with a possible D match to TRBD1 (5 bases). The V gene's germline CDR1 is LGHDT and CDR2 YNNKEL (reference sequence). Trimming removed 4 bases from V and 5 bases from J, with 14 bases in between. This CDR3 has 14 residues. DNA for the CDR3: TGTGCCAGCAGCCGAGTTGGGGGACCATATGGCTACACCTTC. As protein: CASSRVGGPYGYTF.

V gene TRBV7-9 combines with J gene TRBJ2-7; 13 bases are a match to TRBD2. There are 16 residues in the CDR3. Germline trimming cut 5 bases from V and 6 bases from J; bases unmatched to any gene: 10. Germline CDR1 and CDR2: SEHNR and FQNEAQ (reference sequence). The CDR3 DNA is TGTGCCAGCAGCCCCCGAGGACTAGCGGGAGTGGGCGAGCAGTACTTC. Protein product: CASSPRGLAGVGEQYF.

This clone has a single count. This sequence joins TRBV12-3 or TRBV12-4 and TRBJ1-5; no firm D call. V lost 5 bases and J lost 3, with 5 bases in between. The CDR3 spans 12 residues. The CDR3 DNA reads as TGTGCCAGCAGTCAGGACAATCAGCCCCAGCATTTT. It codes for CASSQDNQPQHF.

V is TRBV7-9 and J is TRBJ1-2, with D possibly TRBD1 on 5 matching bases. This CDR3 spans 14 amino acids. The germline V gene encodes CDR1 SEHNR and CDR2 FQNEAQ (reference sequence). V was shortened by 7 bases and J by 1 base, with 13 bases between the two germline ends. For the CDR3, the DNA is TGTGCCAGCACCGAGACAGAGATTAACTATGGCTACACCTTC. Residues: CASTETEINYGYTF.

Of note for this clone: An end of the junction does not agree with germline; a read error may underlie this. The rearrangement joins TRBV5-4 to TRBJ2-1; 7 bases match TRBD2. Germline V CDR1 and CDR2: SGHNT, YYREEE (reference sequence). The CDR3 spans 12 residues. CDR3 bases: TGTGCCAGCAGCTCCACTAGCGCCCCCCGGGTCTTC. Protein: CASSSTSAPRVF.

This rearrangement joins TRBV18 to TRBJ2-1; D is uncertain. The CDR3 loop spans 15 amino acids. Looked up from germline, CDR1 is KGHSH and CDR2 is LQKENI. Trimming shortened V by 3 bases and J by 1 base, and 10 bases separated the two germline ends. CDR3 DNA: TGTGCCAGCTCACCGTCCCAAGGGTCCTACAATGAGCAGTTCTTC. It translates to CASSPSQGSYNEQFF.

The chain is built from TRBV18 and TRBJ2-5, with TRBD2 as a possible D gene (5 bases). This CDR3 is 12 amino acids long. CDR1 is KGHSH and CDR2 is LQKENI in the germline V gene. Between the trimmed V and J ends, which lost 6 bases and 4 bases, there was a span of 9 bases. CDR3 bases: TGTGCCAGCTCCCCCGAGGGAGAGACCCAGTACTTC. Residues: CASSPEGETQYF.

The chain joins TRBV5-1 to TRBJ1-2, with 10 nucleotides matching TRBD1. The CDR3 is made up of 14 amino acids. After removal of 4 bases from V and 3 bases from J, the junction contained 3 bases not matched to a gene. Germline CDR1 is SGHRS and CDR2 is YFSETQ. This chain's CDR3 is CASSATGGDYGYTF. In nucleotides, the CDR3 is TGCGCCAGCAGCGCGACAGGGGGCGACTATGGCTACACCTTC.

The genes are TRBV27 and TRBJ1-2; D ambiguous. The V end was cut by 3 bases, the J end by 8 bases, with 13 bases between. Germline V CDR1 and CDR2: MNHEY, SMNVEV (reference sequence). The CDR3 runs 13 residues. CDR3 residues: CASSLGSAWGYTF. The CDR3, as DNA: TGTGCCAGCAGTTTGGGGTCAGCTTGGGGCTACACCTTC.

The count of this clone is one. The J gene is TRBJ2-3, the V gene TRBV6-5; D unclear. The CDR3 consists of 13 residues. Germline CDR1 is MNHEY and CDR2 is SVGAGI. With 6 bases removed from V and 4 bases from J, the gap between germline ends came to 11 bases. The CDR3 region is CASSDPGADTQYF. In nucleotides, the CDR3 is TGTGCCAGCAGCGATCCCGGCGCAGATACGCAGTATTTT.